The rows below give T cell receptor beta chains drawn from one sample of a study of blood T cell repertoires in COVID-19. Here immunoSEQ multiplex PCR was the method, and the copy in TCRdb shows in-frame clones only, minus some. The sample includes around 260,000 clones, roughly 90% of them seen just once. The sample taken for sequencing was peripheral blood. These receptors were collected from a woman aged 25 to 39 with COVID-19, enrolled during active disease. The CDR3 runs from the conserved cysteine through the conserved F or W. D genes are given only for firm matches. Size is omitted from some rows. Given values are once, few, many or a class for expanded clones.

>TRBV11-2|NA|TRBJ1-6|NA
CASSSEGGRGSPLHF
TGTGCCAGCAGCTCCGAGGGAGGGAGAGGATCACCCCTCCACTTT
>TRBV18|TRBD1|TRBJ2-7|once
CASSDRGHSYEQYF
TGTGCCAGCTCTGACAGGGGGCACTCCTACGAGCAGTACTTC
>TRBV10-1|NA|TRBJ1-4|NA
CASSESVAGREKLFF
TGCGCCAGCAGTGAGTCGGTGGCAGGAAGGGAAAAACTGTTTTTT
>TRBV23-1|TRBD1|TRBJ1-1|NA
CASSQSKGRGRTEAFF
TGCGCCAGCAGTCAATCTAAGGGCAGGGGGCGGACTGAAGCTTTCTTT
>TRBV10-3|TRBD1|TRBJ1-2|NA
CAISESAGTGGRASGYTF
TGTGCCATCAGTGAGTCAGCCGGGACAGGGGGCCGGGCGAGTGGCTACACCTTC
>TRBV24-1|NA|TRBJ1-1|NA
CATSDNWAWCGAFF
TGTGCCACCAGTGACAATTGGGCATGGTGTGGAGCTTTCTTT
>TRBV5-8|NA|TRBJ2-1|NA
CASTRWEDEQFF
TGTGCCAGCACCCGATGGGAGGATGAGCAGTTCTTC
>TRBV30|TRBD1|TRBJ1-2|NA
CAWSPTGDGYTF
TGTGCCTGGAGCCCGACAGGGGATGGCTACACCTTC
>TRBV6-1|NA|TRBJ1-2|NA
CASSETSEAFYGYTF
TGTGCCAGCAGTGAAACGTCAGAGGCTTTCTATGGCTACACCTTC
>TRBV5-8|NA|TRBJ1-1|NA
CATSGWRGNTEAFF
TGTGCCACCTCAGGGTGGCGCGGGAACACTGAAGCTTTCTTT
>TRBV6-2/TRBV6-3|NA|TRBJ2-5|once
CASSPEATQYF
TGTGCCAGCAGCCCAGAAGCGACCCAGTACTTC
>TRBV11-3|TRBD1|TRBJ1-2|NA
CASSRQGNGYTF
TGTGCCAGCAGCCGACAGGGGAATGGCTACACCTTC
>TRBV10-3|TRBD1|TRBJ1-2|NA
CAISERDRGLYGYTF
TGTGCCATCAGTGAGCGGGACAGGGGCCTCTATGGCTACACCTTC
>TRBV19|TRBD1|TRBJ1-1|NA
CASTMIPGQDSAFF
TGTGCCAGTACCATGATCCCGGGACAGGACTCAGCTTTCTTT
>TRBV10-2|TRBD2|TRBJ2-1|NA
CASTSPRGGPYNEQFF
TGCGCCAGCACCAGCCCCCGGGGAGGGCCCTACAATGAGCAGTTCTTC
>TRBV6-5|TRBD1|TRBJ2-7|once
CASSRAAQGFYEQYF
TGTGCCAGCAGCCGCGCCGCACAGGGGTTCTACGAGCAGTACTTC
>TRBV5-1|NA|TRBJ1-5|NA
CASSLDGQSYQPQHF
TGCGCCAGCAGCTTGGATGGACAGAGTTATCAGCCCCAGCATTTT
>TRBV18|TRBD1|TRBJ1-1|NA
CASSLGQGGTEAFF
TGTGCCAGCTCACTGGGACAGGGAGGGACTGAAGCTTTCTTT
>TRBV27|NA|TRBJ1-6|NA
CASSLSSRNNSPLHF
TGTGCCAGCAGTTTATCGAGCAGGAATAATTCACCCCTCCACTTT
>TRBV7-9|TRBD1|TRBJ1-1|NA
CASGQGVENTEAFF
TGTGCCAGCGGGCAGGGGGTAGAGAACACTGAAGCTTTCTTT
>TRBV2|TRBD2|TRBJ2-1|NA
CASSFAREDEQFF
TGTGCCAGCAGCTTCGCCCGGGAGGATGAGCAGTTCTTC
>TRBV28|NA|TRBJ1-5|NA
CASSLPGDSQPQHF
TGTGCCAGCAGTTTGCCAGGGGATAGTCAGCCCCAGCATTTT
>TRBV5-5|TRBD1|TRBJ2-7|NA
CASSDPGQANYEQYF
TGTGCCAGCAGCGACCCGGGACAGGCCAACTACGAGCAGTACTTC
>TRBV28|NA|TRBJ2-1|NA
CASSSRGSYNEQFF
TGTGCCAGCAGTTCCCGCGGCTCCTACAATGAGCAGTTCTTC
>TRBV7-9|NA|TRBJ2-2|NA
CASSLAARVDGELFF
TGTGCCAGCAGCTTAGCGGCCAGGGTGGACGGGGAGCTGTTTTTT
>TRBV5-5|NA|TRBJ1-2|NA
CASSKDRSSYTF
TGTGCCAGCAGCAAGGACAGAAGTAGCTACACCTTC
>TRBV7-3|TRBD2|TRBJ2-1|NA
CASSLIGTSGSGRLNEQFF
TGTGCCAGCAGCTTAATCGGGACTAGCGGGAGCGGCAGGTTGAATGAGCAGTTCTTC
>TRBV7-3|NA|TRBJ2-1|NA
CASTQGLVYYNEQFF
TGTGCCAGCACCCAGGGGCTAGTATACTACAATGAGCAGTTCTTC
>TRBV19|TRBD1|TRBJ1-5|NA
CASSSGGFQPQHF
TGTGCCAGTAGTTCAGGGGGCTTTCAGCCCCAGCATTTT
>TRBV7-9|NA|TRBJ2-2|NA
CASSLVVGELFF
TGTGCCAGCAGCTTAGTAGTGGGGGAGCTGTTTTTT
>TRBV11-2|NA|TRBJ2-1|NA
CASSLRGDDEQFF
TGTGCCAGCAGCTTAAGAGGTGATGATGAGCAGTTCTTC
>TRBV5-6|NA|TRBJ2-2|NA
CASSLLGHTGELFF
TGTGCCAGCAGCTTGCTGGGCCACACCGGGGAGCTGTTTTTT
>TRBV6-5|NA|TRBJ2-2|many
CASSPGFAGELFF
TGTGCCAGCAGTCCAGGGTTCGCCGGGGAGCTGTTTTTT
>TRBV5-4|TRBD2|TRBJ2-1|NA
CASSQAGGPENEQFF
TGTGCCAGCAGCCAAGCGGGAGGGCCGGAGAATGAGCAGTTCTTC
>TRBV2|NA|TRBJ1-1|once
CASSQGLVNTEAFF
TGTGCCAGCAGTCAGGGGCTGGTGAACACTGAAGCTTTCTTT
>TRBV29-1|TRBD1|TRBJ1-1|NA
CSVLDRGWGTEAFF
TGCAGCGTCCTGGACAGGGGATGGGGCACTGAAGCTTTCTTT
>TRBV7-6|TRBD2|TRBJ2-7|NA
CASSLVTSGSYEQYF
TGTGCCAGCAGCTTAGTTACTAGCGGGAGCTACGAGCAGTACTTC
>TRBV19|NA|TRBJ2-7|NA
CASSIGTALEQYF
TGTGCCAGTAGTATCGGGACTGCCCTTGAGCAGTACTTC
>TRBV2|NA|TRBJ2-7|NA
CATMEARRTASDEQYF
TGTGCCACCATGGAGGCCCGGCGGACTGCGTCCGACGAGCAGTACTTC
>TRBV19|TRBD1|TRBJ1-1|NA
CASSIPRDSFSEAFF
TGTGCCAGTAGTATCCCCCGGGACAGCTTTTCTGAAGCTTTCTTT
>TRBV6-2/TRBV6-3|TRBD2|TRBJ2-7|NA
CASSYWGLAGRSSYEQYF
TGTGCCAGCAGTTACTGGGGACTAGCGGGAAGGAGCTCCTACGAGCAGTACTTC
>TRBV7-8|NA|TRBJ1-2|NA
CASSLARESGYTF
TGTGCCAGCAGCTTAGCCCGAGAGTCTGGCTACACCTTC
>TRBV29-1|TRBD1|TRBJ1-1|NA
CSVDDIGTVITEAFF
TGCAGCGTTGATGATATTGGGACAGTCATCACTGAAGCTTTCTTT
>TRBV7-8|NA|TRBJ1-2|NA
CASSSARGTRDGYNYGYTF
TGTGCCAGCAGCTCCGCCCGGGGGACCCGGGACGGTTATAACTATGGCTACACCTTC
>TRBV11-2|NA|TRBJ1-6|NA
CASSPRGTYNSPLHF
TGTGCCAGCAGCCCGCGGGGGACCTATAATTCACCCCTCCACTTT
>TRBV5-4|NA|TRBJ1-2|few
CASSLVGAGSSGYTF
TGTGCCAGCAGCTTGGTAGGGGCGGGATCTAGTGGCTACACCTTC